The 9 T cell receptor beta chains below were found in one sample sequenced in a study of regulatory T cells in long-lasting Graves disease. According to the study, TCR beta libraries were built with iRepertoire HTBI primers and CDR3-region Arm-PCR. From the multiplex PCR reads, TCRdb called clonotypes with MiXCR, one entry per CDR3 protein. Among about 540,000 distinct CDR3 sequences listed, approximately 13% were seen once. Time point: newly diagnosed GD, antithyroid drugs for less than 3 months. The TCR library was prepared using RNA isolated from PBMCs. The sample was also reused in another study, on T cells in Graves' hyperthyroidism and ophthalmopathy.

The material sequenced was peripheral blood mononuclear cells (PBMCs), taken at new diagnosis, from a patient treated with antithyroid drugs. These receptors all stem from a man between 25 and 39 years old with Graves disease.

This clonotype came up many times. The chain couples TRBV10-3 to TRBJ1-2; 8 nucleotides match TRBD1. The CDR3 spans 15 residues. V lost 2 bases, J lost 7 bases, and 9 bases stayed unmatched. Germline CDR1 is ENHRY and CDR2 is SYGVKD. CDR3 protein: CAISEPRQGNGGYTF. CDR3 coding DNA: TGTGCCATCAGTGAGCCCAGACAGGGGAACGGTGGCTACACCTTC.

This clonotype has ten or more counts. V and J are TRBV20-1 and TRBJ1-1; D possibly corresponds to TRBD1 (5 bases). Deletions cut 0 bases from V and 8 bases from J, with 13 bases between. The CDR3 spans 13 residues. Per germline, CDR1 DFQATT and CDR2 SNEGSKA (reference sequence). CDR3 amino acids: CSARDSGQPEAFF. The CDR3 DNA is TGCAGTGCTAGAGATTCGGGGCAGCCGGAAGCTTTCTTT.

In this sample, this clonotype turned up many times. This chain joins TRBV20-1 and TRBJ2-5, with a weak D call TRBD2 (6 bases). Germline V lookup: CDR1 DFQATT, CDR2 SNEGSKA (reference sequence). V lost 1 base to trimming and J lost 1 base, with 10 bases between them. The CDR3 spans 14 residues. CDR3 amino acids: CSARVSGAQETQYF. The CDR3 DNA follows: TGCAGTGCTAGAGTCTCGGGAGCCCAAGAGACCCAGTACTTC.

This clonotype was observed many times. The chain combines TRBV2 with TRBJ2-7; no definite D call. The CDR3 has 15 residues. Germline CDR1 is SNHLY and CDR2 is FYNNEI. V lost 4 bases, J lost 3 bases, and 16 bases lay in between. CDR3 region: CASSGAEGPLYEQYF. CDR3 in DNA: TGTGCCAGCAGTGGGGCGGAAGGGCCCCTCTACGAGCAGTACTTC.

In this sample, this clonotype turned up many times. The chain employs TRBV11-2 and TRBJ2-1; 11 nucleotides match TRBD2. V lost 4 bases, J lost 3 bases, and 8 bases stayed unmatched. The CDR3 is 17 residues long. Looked up from germline, CDR1 is SGHAT and CDR2 is FQNNGV. The CDR3 sequence: CASSSSWGTSGYNEQFF. The CDR3 coding sequence is TGTGCCAGCAGCTCCTCCTGGGGGACTAGCGGCTACAATGAGCAGTTCTTC.

The V and J genes are TRBV7-2 and TRBJ2-1; 8 bases agree with TRBD1. Germline values: CDR1 SGHTA, CDR2 FQGNSA. V lost 6 bases to trimming and J lost 1 base; unmatched junction nucleotides: 8. The CDR3 extends over 16 amino acids. This CDR3 is CASSQGAASSYNEQFF. The DNA for the CDR3 is TGTGCCAGCAGTCAGGGGGCAGCCTCATCCTACAATGAGCAGTTCTTC.

This clonotype came up a few times. J is TRBJ2-7 and V is TRBV5-1; TRBD2 aligns across 8 bases. Looked up from germline, CDR1 is SGHRS and CDR2 is YFSETQ. Trimming at V came to 0 bases and at J to 3 bases, leaving 8 bases not matched to a gene. The CDR3 sequence is 16 residues long. The CDR3, as DNA: TGCGCCAGCAGCTTGGATGCCGGGAGGGCCAACTACGAGCAGTACTTC. The encoded protein is CASSLDAGRANYEQYF.

This clonotype was seen ten or more times. The V and J genes are TRBV2 and TRBJ2-7; D is perhaps TRBD1 or TRBD2 (5 bases each). Germline V lookup: CDR1 SNHLY, CDR2 FYNNEI. The CDR3 totals 14 residues. Trimming left V 7 bases short and J 3 bases short, with 16 bases between. This chain's CDR3 is CASMITGGLYEQYF. The CDR3 DNA is TGTGCCAGCATGATTACAGGCGGACTCTACGAGCAGTACTTC.

This clonotype was seen ten or more times. The V gene is TRBV12-3 or TRBV12-4, the J gene TRBJ2-7, with D maybe TRBD2 (6 bases). The CDR3 is 15 residues long. V gave up 5 bases and J gave up 2 bases, with 16 bases separating them. CDR3 residues: CASSRPGGLAYEQYF. CDR3 sequence (DNA): TGTGCCAGCAGTCGGCCCGGGGGATTAGCCTACGAGCAGTACTTC.